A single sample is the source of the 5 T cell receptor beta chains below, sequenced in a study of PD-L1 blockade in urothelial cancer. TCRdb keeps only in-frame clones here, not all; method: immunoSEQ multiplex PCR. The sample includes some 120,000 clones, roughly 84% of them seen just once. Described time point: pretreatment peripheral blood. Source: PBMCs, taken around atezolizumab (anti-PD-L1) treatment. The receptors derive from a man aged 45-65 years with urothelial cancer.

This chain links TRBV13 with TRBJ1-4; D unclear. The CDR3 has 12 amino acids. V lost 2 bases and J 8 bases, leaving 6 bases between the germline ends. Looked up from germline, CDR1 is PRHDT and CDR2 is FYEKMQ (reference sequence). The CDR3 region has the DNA TGTGCCAGCAGCTTATATAGAGAAAAACTGTTTTTT. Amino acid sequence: CASSLYREKLFF.

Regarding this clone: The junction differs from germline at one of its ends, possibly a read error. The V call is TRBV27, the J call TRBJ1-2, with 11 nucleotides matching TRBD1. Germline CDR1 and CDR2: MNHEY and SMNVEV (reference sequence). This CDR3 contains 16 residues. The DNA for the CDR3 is TGTGCCAGCAGTCCCCGGCGGACAGGGGGCGCTTATGACTACACCTTC. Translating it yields CASSPRRTGGAYDYTF.

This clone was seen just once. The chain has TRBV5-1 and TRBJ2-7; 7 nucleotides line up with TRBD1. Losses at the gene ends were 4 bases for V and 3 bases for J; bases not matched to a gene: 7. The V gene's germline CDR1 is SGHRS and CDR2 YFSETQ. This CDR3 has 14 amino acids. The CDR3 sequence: CASSPTGKHYEQYF. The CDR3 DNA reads TGCGCCAGCAGCCCGACAGGGAAACACTACGAGCAGTACTTC.

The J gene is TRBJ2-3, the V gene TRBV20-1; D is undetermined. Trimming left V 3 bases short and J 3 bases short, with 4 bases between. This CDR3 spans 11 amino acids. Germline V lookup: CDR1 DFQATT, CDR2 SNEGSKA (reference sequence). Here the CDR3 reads CSASETDTQYF. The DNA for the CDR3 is TGCAGTGCTAGCGAGACAGATACGCAGTATTTT.

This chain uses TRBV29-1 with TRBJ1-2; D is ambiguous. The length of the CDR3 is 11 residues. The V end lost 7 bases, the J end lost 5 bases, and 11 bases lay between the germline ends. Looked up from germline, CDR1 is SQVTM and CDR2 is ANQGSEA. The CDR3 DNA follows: TGCAGCGCAATGGGAGCTTATGGCTACACCTTC. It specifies CSAMGAYGYTF.